These 24 T cell receptor beta chains originate from one sample sequenced in a study of blood T cell repertoires in COVID-19. Here immunoSEQ multiplex PCR was the method, and the copy in TCRdb shows in-frame clones only, minus some. In the table there are around 170,000 clones, 74% of which are singletons. The specimen sequenced was peripheral blood. The receptors stem from a woman aged 80 or over with acute or convalescent COVID-19.

The V gene is TRBV29-1, the J gene TRBJ1-2, with D possibly matching TRBD1 (5 bases). V lost 3 bases and J lost 8, with 13 bases in between. The CDR3 extends over 12 amino acids. Germline V CDR1 and CDR2: SQVTM, ANQGSEA. The CDR3 region is CSVEAGGGGYTF. The CDR3 DNA is TGCAGCGTTGAGGCCGGGGGTGGAGGCTACACCTTC.

This clone has only one observation. V gene TRBV4-2 combines with J gene TRBJ2-3; a possible D gene is TRBD2 (6 bases). V was shortened by 0 bases and J by 2 bases, with 15 bases between the two germline ends. This CDR3 spans 17 amino acids. Germline V CDR1 and CDR2: LGHNA, YNFKEQ. This CDR3 reads CASSQDQKTGVTDTQYF. The CDR3 bases are TGTGCCAGCAGCCAAGATCAGAAAACGGGAGTCACAGATACGCAGTATTTT.

This chain links TRBV6-1 with TRBJ1-5, with D perhaps TRBD1 (5 bases). Germline values: CDR1 MNHNS, CDR2 SASEGT. The ends were cut back, 0 bases at V and 9 bases at J, with 12 bases in the middle. CDR3 length: 14 amino acids. In DNA form, the CDR3 reads TGTGCCAGCAGTGAAGCTGGGGCCCCGATGCCCCAGCATTTT. Encoded protein: CASSEAGAPMPQHF.

The CDR3 DNA reads TGCGCCAGCAGCCAAGTGGGACTAGAGGTGAATGAGCAGTTCTTC. Protein product: CASSQVGLEVNEQFF. The J gene is TRBJ2-1, the V gene TRBV4-3; 8 bases agree with TRBD2. This CDR3 comprises 15 residues. V gave up 1 base and J gave up 7 bases; unmatched junction bases: 6. Looked up from germline, CDR1 is LGHNA and CDR2 is YSLEER.

This chain links TRBV16 with TRBJ1-5; no reliable D call. V gave up 4 bases and J gave up 5 bases, with 12 bases separating them. Germline loops: CDR1 KGHSY, CDR2 FQNENV. This CDR3 has 14 residues. CDR3 sequence: CASSPGREDQPQHF. The CDR3 bases are TGTGCCAGCAGCCCCGGGAGGGAGGATCAGCCCCAGCATTTT.

The J gene is TRBJ2-5, the V gene TRBV5-4; D gene ambiguous. With 0 bases removed from V and 5 bases from J, the gap between germline ends came to 8 bases. This CDR3 is 13 amino acids long. CDR1 is SGHNT and CDR2 is YYREEE in the germline V gene (reference sequence). The CDR3 DNA reads as TGTGCCAGCAGCTTGGACCGCCGGGAGACCCAGTACTTC. Translation: CASSLDRRETQYF.

This clone was picked up one time. V and J are TRBV5-4 and TRBJ2-1; possible D gene TRBD2, 6 bases. V was clipped by 5 bases and J by 4 bases, with 16 bases between them. The CDR3 spans 15 residues. The germline CDR1 and CDR2 sequences are SGHNT and YYREEE (reference sequence). The CDR3 DNA reads TGTGCCAGCAGTCCTCCGGGACTGGATTACAATGAGCAGTTCTTC. It is translated as CASSPPGLDYNEQFF.

This chain connects TRBV12-5 to TRBJ2-5, with 9 positions matching TRBD2. The V gene end was trimmed by 4 bases and the J gene end by 2 bases; junction bases not matched to a gene: 11. Germline V gene data show CDR1 as LGHNT and CDR2 as FRNRAP. The CDR3 extends over 17 amino acids. The CDR3 coding sequence is TGTGCTAGTGGTTGGTGGCGGGAGGGAGGGCCTCAAGAGACCCAGTACTTC. Residues: CASGWWREGGPQETQYF.

This clone was counted a few times. The V call is TRBV6-1, the J call TRBJ1-1; tentative D call: TRBD1 (5 bases). In germline, CDR1 is MNHNS, CDR2 SASEGT. This CDR3 has 14 amino acids. V was shortened by 3 bases and J by 9 bases, with 17 bases between the two germline ends. CDR3 in DNA: TGTGCCAGCAGTGAGTCCCAAGACAGTCATAAAGCTTTCTTT. Translated, it gives CASSESQDSHKAFF.

This chain links TRBV2 with TRBJ2-1; weak D call: TRBD2 (5 bases). Trimming removed 6 bases from V and 7 bases from J, with 16 bases in between. This CDR3 has 14 residues. Germline V CDR1 and CDR2: SNHLY, FYNNEI. The CDR3 here is CASSRVETSNEQFF. DNA of the CDR3: TGTGCCAGCAGCCGAGTTGAAACTAGTAATGAGCAGTTCTTC.

The V and J genes are TRBV5-6 and TRBJ1-6, with D unresolved. Germline assignment: CDR1 SGHDT and CDR2 YYEEEE. The V and J ends lost 3 bases and 5 bases respectively, with 6 bases between them. This CDR3 contains 13 residues. CDR3 region: CASSSGNNSPLHF. The DNA of the CDR3 is TGTGCCAGCAGCTCGGGTAATAATTCACCCCTCCACTTT.

This chain uses TRBV2 with TRBJ1-1; D not resolved. Germline assignment: CDR1 SNHLY and CDR2 FYNNEI. Trimming took off 6 bases at V and 3 bases at J, with 14 bases between the two ends. The CDR3 spans 14 residues. The CDR3 bases are TGTGCCAGCAGGGGAGAGGGAACTTACACTGAAGCTTTCTTT. This sequence encodes CASRGEGTYTEAFF.

The chain combines TRBV30 with TRBJ2-3; 11 bases fit TRBD1. This CDR3 is 13 amino acids long. Trimming cost V 5 bases and J 5 bases; bases outside gene matches: 3. CDR1 is GTSNPN and CDR2 is SVGIG in the germline V gene (reference sequence). This CDR3 reads CAWGTGGGDTQYF. The CDR3, as DNA: TGTGCCTGGGGGACAGGGGGAGGAGATACGCAGTATTTT. Full variable domain (rest looked up from reference TRBV30 and TRBJ2-3): SQTIHQWPATLVQPVGSPLSLECTVEGTSNPNLYWYRQAAGRGLQLLFYSVGIGQISSEVPQNLSASRPQDRQFILSSKKLLLSDSGFYLCAWGTGGGDTQYFGPGTRLTVL.

The CDR3: CASSLASSGSEQFF. The DNA for the CDR3 is TGTGCCAGCAGCTTAGCCTCTAGCGGGAGTGAGCAGTTCTTC. The rearrangement uses TRBV7-8 and TRBJ2-1, with TRBD2 matching 10 bases. Germline V gene sequence: CDR1 SGHVS, CDR2 FQNEAQ. This CDR3 spans 14 amino acids. V was pared by 0 bases and J by 9 bases, with 2 bases of the junction left unmatched.

This chain connects TRBV6-5 to TRBJ2-5; D might be TRBD2 (6 bases). V was trimmed by 8 bases and J by 2 bases, leaving 6 bases between them. This CDR3 comprises 11 residues. In germline, CDR1 is MNHEY, CDR2 SVGAGI. The CDR3 DNA sequence: TGTGCCAGCGGGACTCAAGAGACCCAGTACTTC. Its translation is CASGTQETQYF.

This rearrangement joins TRBV28 to TRBJ2-7; 7 bases are a match to TRBD2. CDR1 is MDHEN, CDR2 SYDVKM, per germline. The CDR3 consists of 14 residues. V gave up 8 bases and J gave up 3 bases; unmatched junction bases: 10. The CDR3 DNA reads as TGTGCCAGCGGGGGGGGAGGCCTCAACTACGAGCAGTACTTC. Translating it yields CASGGGGLNYEQYF.

This sequence joins TRBV5-1 and TRBJ2-3; D may be TRBD1 (6 bases). This CDR3 region has 13 residues. V lost 7 bases and J lost 5, with 14 bases in between. Per germline, CDR1 SGHRS and CDR2 YFSETQ. CDR3 nucleotides: TGCGCCAGCGGAACAGGGTCGCAAGATACGCAGTATTTT. Translating it yields CASGTGSQDTQYF. Full variable domain (remainder filled in from reference TRBV5-1 and TRBJ2-3): KAGVTQTPRYLIKTRGQQVTLSCSPISGHRSVSWYQQTPGQGLQFLFEYFSETQRNKGNFPGRFSGRQFSNSRSEMNVSTLELGDSALYLCASGTGSQDTQYFGPGTRLTVL.

This chain joins TRBV28 and TRBJ2-4; D is undetermined. CDR1 and CDR2 (germline): MDHEN, SYDVKM. Trimming cost V 3 bases and J 8 bases, with 14 bases left between them. The CDR3 consists of 14 residues. This CDR3 is CASSFSSIPDIQYF. DNA for the CDR3: TGTGCCAGCAGTTTTTCCAGTATTCCCGACATTCAGTACTTC.

The chain uses TRBV18 and TRBJ2-5, with D tentatively TRBD1 (5 bases). V dropped 0 bases and J dropped 0 bases, with 11 bases sitting between them. The CDR3 consists of 16 residues. Germline V gives CDR1 KGHSH, CDR2 LQKENI. The CDR3 loop reads CASSPPAGIDQETQYF. The CDR3 coding sequence is TGTGCCAGCTCACCACCCGCAGGGATAGACCAAGAGACCCAGTACTTC.

The chain carries TRBV5-1 and TRBJ1-1; 7 nucleotides align to TRBD1. The V and J ends lost 2 bases and 5 bases, in that order; junction bases with no gene match: 9. The length of the CDR3 is 15 residues. CDR1 is SGHRS and CDR2 is YFSETQ in the germline V gene. CDR3 nucleotide sequence: TGCGCCAGCAGCTTCGGACAGGCGTCAGGGACTGAAGCTTTCTTT. Translating gives CASSFGQASGTEAFF.

The V gene is TRBV5-4, the J gene TRBJ2-5; 7 bases align to TRBD2. The length of the CDR3 is 14 residues. The ends lost 0 bases at V and 4 bases at J; junction bases unmatched: 3. Germline lookup yields CDR1 SGHNT and CDR2 YYREEE (reference sequence). The CDR3, as DNA: TGTGCCAGCAGCTTGGGGATAGCGGGAGAGACCCAGTACTTC. Residues: CASSLGIAGETQYF.

This clone was picked up one time. The chain links TRBV28 to TRBJ1-2; D might be TRBD1 (6 bases). The V gene's germline CDR1 is MDHEN and CDR2 SYDVKM. The CDR3 has 14 amino acids. V gave up 4 bases and J gave up 8 bases, with 17 bases separating them. The CDR3 sequence: CASSSSPGERGYTF. The CDR3 nucleotides are TGTGCCAGCAGTTCGTCCCCAGGGGAGAGGGGCTACACCTTC.

This chain connects TRBV11-2 to TRBJ2-1; 7 nucleotides align to TRBD2. V trimming: 5 bases; J trimming: 8 bases; junction bases outside the gene matches: 9. This CDR3 spans 14 amino acids. Germline V gives CDR1 SGHAT, CDR2 FQNNGV. The CDR3 loop is CASSLGTTLDEQFF. The DNA of the CDR3 is TGTGCCAGCAGCCTAGGGACTACTTTGGATGAGCAGTTCTTC.

The chain links TRBV27 to TRBJ1-5; 9 nucleotides match TRBD1. This CDR3 region has 17 residues. The V gene end was trimmed by 2 bases and the J gene end by 2 bases; junction bases not matched to a gene: 7. Germline assignment: CDR1 MNHEY and CDR2 SMNVEV (reference sequence). The DNA of the CDR3 is TGTGCCAGCAGTTTAGGGACAGGGCCTGATGGCAATCAGCCCCAGCATTTT. Amino acid sequence: CASSLGTGPDGNQPQHF.